These T cell receptor beta chains were read from a single sample in a study of blood T cell repertoires in COVID-19. Here immunoSEQ multiplex PCR was the method, and the copy in TCRdb shows in-frame clones only, minus some. This table holds more than 200,000 clones, 70% to 90% found once. The sequencing sample was made of PBMCs or T cells enriched from blood (not recorded which). Receptors originate from a woman aged 50 to 60 who had recovered from COVID-19. Both conserved end residues are part of each CDR3. A D gene is named only where the DNA matches it firmly. The size field is filled for only some rows; it gives once, few, many or a size class.

j_call: TRBJ2-7; d_call: TRBD2; clone_size: few; cdr3_length: 16; v_call: TRBV19; cdr3_nt: TGTGCCAGTAGTATCGGACTAGCGGGGGGAATCTACGAGCAGTACTTC; cdr3_aa: CASSIGLAGGIYEQYF
j_call: TRBJ2-2; d_call: TRBD1; clone_size: -; cdr3_length: 13; v_call: TRBV10-3; cdr3_nt: TGTGCCATCGGGACAGGGAACACCGGGGAGCTGTTTTTT; cdr3_aa: CAIGTGNTGELFF
j_call: TRBJ2-7; d_call: TRBD2; clone_size: -; cdr3_length: 17; v_call: TRBV4-3; cdr3_nt: TGCGCCAGCAGCCAAGATAGAGCTAGCGGGAGATCTTACGAGCAGTACTTC; cdr3_aa: CASSQDRASGRSYEQYF
j_call: TRBJ2-7; d_call: TRBD1; clone_size: -; cdr3_length: 16; v_call: TRBV4-3; cdr3_nt: TGCGCCAGCAGCCAAGATTGGGGACAGGGTTCCTACGAGCAGTACTTC; cdr3_aa: CASSQDWGQGSYEQYF
j_call: TRBJ1-1; d_call: -; clone_size: -; cdr3_length: 13; v_call: TRBV5-6; cdr3_nt: TGTGCCAGCAGCGGGGACTCAAGGACTGAAGCTTTCTTT; cdr3_aa: CASSGDSRTEAFF
j_call: TRBJ2-7; d_call: -; clone_size: -; cdr3_length: 14; v_call: TRBV18; cdr3_nt: TGTGCCAGCTCACCAGGTGCCGACAAATACGAGCAGTACTTC; cdr3_aa: CASSPGADKYEQYF
j_call: TRBJ2-7; d_call: -; clone_size: -; cdr3_length: 15; v_call: TRBV6-5; cdr3_nt: TGTGCCAGCATCGAACAGGGGGGGTTTTCCTACGAGCAGTACTTC; cdr3_aa: CASIEQGGFSYEQYF
j_call: TRBJ2-2; d_call: TRBD2; clone_size: -; cdr3_length: 18; v_call: TRBV9; cdr3_nt: TGTGCCAGCAGCGTAGGACTAGCGGAGCATGGGGACACCGGGGAGCTGTTTTTT; cdr3_aa: CASSVGLAEHGDTGELFF
j_call: TRBJ2-7; d_call: -; clone_size: -; cdr3_length: 11; v_call: TRBV7-2; cdr3_nt: TGTGCCAGCAGCTCTACCTACGAGCAGTACTTC; cdr3_aa: CASSSTYEQYF
j_call: TRBJ2-7; d_call: TRBD2; clone_size: -; cdr3_length: 12; v_call: TRBV30; cdr3_nt: TGTGCCTGGAGCATCGGGAGGGGCGAGCAGTACTTC; cdr3_aa: CAWSIGRGEQYF
j_call: TRBJ2-5; d_call: TRBD2; clone_size: -; cdr3_length: 15; v_call: TRBV5-1; cdr3_nt: TGCGCCAGCAGCTTCCTAGCGGGAGGGCCGGAGACCCAGTACTTC; cdr3_aa: CASSFLAGGPETQYF
j_call: TRBJ2-1; d_call: TRBD2; clone_size: -; cdr3_length: 15; v_call: TRBV27; cdr3_nt: TGTGCCACTCTCCCTAGGGCGGGAGGGGGGAATGAGCAGTTCTTC; cdr3_aa: CATLPRAGGGNEQFF
j_call: TRBJ2-3; d_call: -; clone_size: -; cdr3_length: 14; v_call: TRBV27; cdr3_nt: TGTGCCAGCAGTTCCAGGGAATACACAGATACGCAGTATTTT; cdr3_aa: CASSSREYTDTQYF
j_call: TRBJ2-7; d_call: TRBD2; clone_size: -; cdr3_length: 15; v_call: TRBV7-6; cdr3_nt: TGTGCCAGCAGCTTCCAACGGGGCGGGGGCTACGAGCAGTACTTC; cdr3_aa: CASSFQRGGGYEQYF
j_call: TRBJ2-7; d_call: TRBD2; clone_size: -; cdr3_length: 15; v_call: TRBV5-1; cdr3_nt: TGCGCCAGCAGCCTACGGAGCGGGAGAGACTACGAGCAGTACTTC; cdr3_aa: CASSLRSGRDYEQYF
j_call: TRBJ1-2; d_call: -; clone_size: once; cdr3_length: 15; v_call: TRBV3-1/TRBV3-2; cdr3_nt: TGTGCCAGCAGCCAAGGGAGGGGCGCTAACTATGGCTACACCTTC; cdr3_aa: CASSQGRGANYGYTF
j_call: TRBJ1-1; d_call: -; clone_size: -; cdr3_length: 12; v_call: TRBV11-2; cdr3_nt: TGTGCCAGCAGAAAAGAGGGAGGTGAAGCTTTCTTT; cdr3_aa: CASRKEGGEAFF
j_call: TRBJ1-6; d_call: -; clone_size: -; cdr3_length: 13; v_call: TRBV28; cdr3_nt: TGTGCCAGCACCACAACTAATAATTCACCCCTCCACTTT; cdr3_aa: CASTTTNNSPLHF
j_call: TRBJ2-2; d_call: TRBD2; clone_size: -; cdr3_length: 16; v_call: TRBV15; cdr3_nt: TGTGCCACCAGCAGAACTGAGACTAGCGGGGCCGGGGAGCTGTTTTTT; cdr3_aa: CATSRTETSGAGELFF
j_call: TRBJ2-2; d_call: TRBD1; clone_size: -; cdr3_length: 15; v_call: TRBV6-5; cdr3_nt: TGTGCCAGCAGTCCGGACAGGAGGTACACCGGGGAGCTGTTTTTT; cdr3_aa: CASSPDRRYTGELFF
j_call: TRBJ1-3; d_call: TRBD1; clone_size: -; cdr3_length: 16; v_call: TRBV5-4; cdr3_nt: TGTGCCAGCAGCTCGGGACAGGCCGCCTCTGGAAACACCATATATTTT; cdr3_aa: CASSSGQAASGNTIYF
j_call: TRBJ2-7; d_call: TRBD1; clone_size: -; cdr3_length: 14; v_call: TRBV4-1; cdr3_nt: TGCGCCAGCAGCCAGGACAGGGCCACCTACGAGCAGTACTTC; cdr3_aa: CASSQDRATYEQYF
j_call: TRBJ2-5; d_call: -; clone_size: -; cdr3_length: 14; v_call: TRBV5-1; cdr3_nt: TGCGCCAGCAGCTTGGACAGCCTGGGAGAGACCCAGTACTTC; cdr3_aa: CASSLDSLGETQYF
j_call: TRBJ2-1; d_call: TRBD2; clone_size: -; cdr3_length: 16; v_call: TRBV24-1; cdr3_nt: TGTGCCACCAGTGACCCTAGCGGGGCCTCCTACAATGAGCAGTTCTTC; cdr3_aa: CATSDPSGASYNEQFF